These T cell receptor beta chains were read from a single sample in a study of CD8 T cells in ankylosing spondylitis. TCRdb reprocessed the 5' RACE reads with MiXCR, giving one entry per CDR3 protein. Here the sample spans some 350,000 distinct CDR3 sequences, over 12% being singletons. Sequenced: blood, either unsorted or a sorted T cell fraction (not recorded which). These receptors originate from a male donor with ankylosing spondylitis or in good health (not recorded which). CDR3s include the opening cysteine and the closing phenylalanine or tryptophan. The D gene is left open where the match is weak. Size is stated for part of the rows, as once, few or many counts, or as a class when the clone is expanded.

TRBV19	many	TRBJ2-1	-	TGTGCCAGTAGTATCGGCTCCTACAATGAGCAGTTCTTC	CASSIGSYNEQFF
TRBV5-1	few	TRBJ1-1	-	TGCGCCAGCAGCTTGTTCCAGGGGAACACTGAAGCTTTCTTT	CASSLFQGNTEAFF
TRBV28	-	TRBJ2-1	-	TGTGCCAGCGCTAGCTACAATGAGCAGTTCTTC	CASASYNEQFF
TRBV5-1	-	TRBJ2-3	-	TGCGCCAGCAGCTTGGCCGACAACACAGATACGCAGTATTTT	CASSLADNTDTQYF
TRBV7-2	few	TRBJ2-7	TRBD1	TGTGCCAGCAGCTTAGTGTCGGGACAGGGGTTTTACGAGCAGTACTTC	CASSLVSGQGFYEQYF
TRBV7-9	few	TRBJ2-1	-	TGTGCCAGCAGACCTACAGGGATGGATGAGCAGTTCTTC	CASRPTGMDEQFF
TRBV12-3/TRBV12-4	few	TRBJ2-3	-	TGTGCCAGCGAATTCCAGGCCTGGACAGATACGCAGTATTTT	CASEFQAWTDTQYF
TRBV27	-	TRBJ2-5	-	TGTGCCAGCAGTTCGTCCCCGCTCTTCGGGACGGGACGGACCCAGTACTTC	CASSSSPLFGTGRTQYF
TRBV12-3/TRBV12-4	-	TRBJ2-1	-	TGTGCCAGCAGAGCCGGGACAATGTCCTACAATGAGCAGTTCTTC	CASRAGTMSYNEQFF
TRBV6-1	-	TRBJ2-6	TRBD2	TGTGCCAGCAGTGAACTGTCGGGGGGATCTGGGGCCAACGTCCTGACTTTC	CASSELSGGSGANVLTF
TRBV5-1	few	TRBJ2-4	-	TGCGCCAGCAGCCCCGGGGGAAGTGGGGACATTCAGTACTTC	CASSPGGSGDIQYF
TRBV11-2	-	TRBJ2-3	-	TGTGCCAGCAGCTTTGGACCGGGAACCGGGGGCACAGATACGCAGTATTTT	CASSFGPGTGGTDTQYF
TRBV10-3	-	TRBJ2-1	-	TGTGCCATCAGTCATAAGGGATACAATGAGCAGTTCTTC	CAISHKGYNEQFF
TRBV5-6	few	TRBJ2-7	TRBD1	TGTGCCAGCAGCCGAACCCGACAGGGCGGCTACGAGCAGTACTTC	CASSRTRQGGYEQYF
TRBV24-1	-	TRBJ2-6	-	TGTGCCACCAGTGACCCCAGATTAGGGGCCAACGTCCTGACTTTC	CATSDPRLGANVLTF
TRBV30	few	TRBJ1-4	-	TGTGCCTGGAGTGTCGCCCGTAGGGGGATTAATGAAAAACTGTTTTTT	CAWSVARRGINEKLFF
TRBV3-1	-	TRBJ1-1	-	TGTGCCAGCAGCCAAACCGCCCTTGGGGGCACTGAAGCTTTCTTT	CASSQTALGGTEAFF
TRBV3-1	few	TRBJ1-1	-	TGTGCCAGCAGCCAAGCGATGAACACTGAAGCTTTCTTT	CASSQAMNTEAFF
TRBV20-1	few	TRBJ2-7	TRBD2	TGCAGTGCTATCCCCGGGACTAGCGGGGACTACGAGCAGTACTTC	CSAIPGTSGDYEQYF
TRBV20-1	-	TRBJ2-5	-	TGCAGTGCTCGATCCAACTTAGACAGGCCCCAGTACTTC	CSARSNLDRPQYF
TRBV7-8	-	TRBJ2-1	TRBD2	TGTGCCAGCAGCCTAGCGGGAGGCTTTAATAAGCAGTTCTTC	CASSLAGGFNKQFF
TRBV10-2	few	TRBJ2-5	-	TGCGCCAGCTGGAGGGGTCCCGTCCAGGAGACCCAGTACTTC	CASWRGPVQETQYF
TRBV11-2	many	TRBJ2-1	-	TGTGCCAGCAGCTTATACCCCGGTTACAATGAGCAGTTCTTC	CASSLYPGYNEQFF
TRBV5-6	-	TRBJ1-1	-	TGTGCCAGCAGCCTGGTGGGGGCGCGTTTTACTGAAGCTTTCTTT	CASSLVGARFTEAFF
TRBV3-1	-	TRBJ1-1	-	TGTGCCAGCAGCCTCGGGACACCTGAAGCTTTCTTT	CASSLGTPEAFF
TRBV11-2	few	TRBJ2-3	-	TGTGCCAGCAGCTTAATACTCGGCGTGAGCACAGATACGCAGTATTTT	CASSLILGVSTDTQYF
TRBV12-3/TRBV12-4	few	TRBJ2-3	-	TGTGCCAGCAGTTTAGGCGATCCGCCCGATACGCAGTATTTT	CASSLGDPPDTQYF
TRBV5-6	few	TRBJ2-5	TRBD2	TGTGCCAGCAGCTTCGCGGGGGGCCTGGTAGAGACCCAGTACTTC	CASSFAGGLVETQYF
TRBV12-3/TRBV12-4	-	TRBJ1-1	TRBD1	TGTGCCAGCAGATGGACAGGGGAGAACACTGAAGCTTTCTTT	CASRWTGENTEAFF
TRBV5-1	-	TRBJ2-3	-	TGCGCCAGCAGCTTGGACCGGACTAGCACAGATACGCAGTATTTT	CASSLDRTSTDTQYF
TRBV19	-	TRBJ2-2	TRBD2	TGTGCCAGTAGTATAAGAACCGGACTAGCCAGGGGCGGGGAGCTGTTTTTT	CASSIRTGLARGGELFF
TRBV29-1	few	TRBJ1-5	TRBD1	TGCAGCGTTACGACAGGGACGAGCAATCAGCCCCAGCATTTT	CSVTTGTSNQPQHF
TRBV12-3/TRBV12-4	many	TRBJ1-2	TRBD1	TGTGCCAGCAGTTCCCGATCCGCGACAGGGAAATATGGCTACACCTTC	CASSSRSATGKYGYTF
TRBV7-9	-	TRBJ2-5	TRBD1	TGTGCCAGCAGCTTAGGAGACAGGGGGACGGAGACCCAGTACTTC	CASSLGDRGTETQYF
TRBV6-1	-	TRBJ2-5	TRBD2	TGTGCCAGCAGTGAAAGCCCTAGCGGCCAAGAGACCCAGTACTTC	CASSESPSGQETQYF
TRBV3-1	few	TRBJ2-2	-	TGTGCCAGCAGCCCCGGTGTTGGGGAGCTGTTTTTT	CASSPGVGELFF
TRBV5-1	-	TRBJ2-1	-	TGCGCCAGCAGCTTGACAGGTTACAAGGGAGAGGAGCAGTTCTTC	CASSLTGYKGEEQFF
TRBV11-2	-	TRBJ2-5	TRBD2	TGTGCCAGCAGCTTCGAGCGGGGGCATCAAGAGACCCAGTACTTC	CASSFERGHQETQYF
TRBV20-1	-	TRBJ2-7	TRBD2	TGCAGTGCTAGAGAGGCGGGGGGATACGAGCAGTACTTC	CSAREAGGYEQYF
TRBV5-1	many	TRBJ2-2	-	TGCGCCAGCAGCCCCCTGACTAGTGACGCCGGGGAGCTGTTTTTT	CASSPLTSDAGELFF
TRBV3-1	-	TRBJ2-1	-	TGTGCCAGCAGCCAAGATGGGGCCCTTCCTGAGCAGTTCTTC	CASSQDGALPEQFF
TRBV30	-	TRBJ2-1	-	TGTGCCTGTACCCGGAGGGGGCCCAATGAGCAGTTCTTC	CACTRRGPNEQFF
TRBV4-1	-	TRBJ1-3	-	TGCGCCAGCAGCCAAGGGGTTGGTCAAATTCAGGGATCTGGAAACACCATATATTTT	CASSQGVGQIQGSGNTIYF
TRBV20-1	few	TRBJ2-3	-	TGCAGTGCTAGAGTTTTGAGGGGGGCAGATACGCAGTATTTT	CSARVLRGADTQYF
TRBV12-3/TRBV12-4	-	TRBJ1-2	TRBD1	TGTGCCAGCAGTCCACGGGACAGGGGCCATGGCTACACCTTC	CASSPRDRGHGYTF
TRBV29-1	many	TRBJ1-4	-	TGCAGCGTTGAAGGGCTAGGTGAAAAACTGTTTTTT	CSVEGLGEKLFF
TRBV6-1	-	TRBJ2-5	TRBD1	TGTGCCAGCACTCGAACAGGACAGGGCAAAGAGACCCAGTACTTC	CASTRTGQGKETQYF
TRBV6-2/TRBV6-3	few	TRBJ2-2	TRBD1	TGTGCCAGCATCAAAGGACAGGGGTTAACCGGGGAGCTGTTTTTT	CASIKGQGLTGELFF